One and the same sample provided the 9 T cell receptor beta chains below, sequenced in a study of pediatric ulcerative colitis (dated by TCRdb to the late 2010s). Libraries were constructed by the immunoSEQ multiplex PCR assay. The source is immuneACCESS, and TCRdb retained only in-frame sequences with V and J called. Part of the clones is not carried over; for the studies checked, unresolved V genes explain less than half of this, and the remainder is unexplained. This sample gives more than 35,000 clones in total; 73% of them show up just once. Together, the top ten hold 0.7% to 0.95% of the sample. One to two pinch biopsies were taken from the rectum for research during colonoscopy. Material: gut tissue. These receptors were obtained from a boy aged 5-17 years with moderate ulcerative colitis.

V gene TRBV15 combines with J gene TRBJ2-1, with 9 bases that match TRBD1. With 3 bases clipped from V and 7 bases from J, the junction kept 7 bases outside the gene matches. The germline V gene has CDR1 LNHNV and CDR2 YYDKDF (reference sequence). The CDR3 is 15 amino acids. DNA of the CDR3: TGTGCCACCAGCAGCCGGGACAGGGATGCGAATGAGCAGTTCTTC. Its protein is CATSSRDRDANEQFF.

This chain uses TRBV27 with TRBJ1-4; 10 positions match TRBD1. Trimming removed 5 bases from V and 6 bases from J; junction bases left unmatched: 6. Germline V CDR1 and CDR2: MNHEY, SMNVEV (reference sequence). The CDR3 covers 15 residues. The CDR3 here is CASSDPGTGDEKLFF. CDR3 bases: TGTGCCAGCAGTGACCCCGGGACAGGGGATGAAAAACTGTTTTTT.

The J gene is TRBJ2-3, the V gene TRBV11-1, with 8 nucleotides matching TRBD2. V was pared by 3 bases and J by 4 bases, with 6 bases of the junction left unmatched. Germline values: CDR1 SGHAT, CDR2 FQDESV (reference sequence). The CDR3 spans 15 residues. The CDR3 loop reads CASSFGGRYADTQYF. In DNA, the CDR3 is TGTGCCAGCAGCTTTGGCGGGAGGTACGCAGATACGCAGTATTTT.

The chain combines TRBV7-6 with TRBJ2-7, with TRBD1 matching over 11 bases. Germline CDR1 is SGHVS and CDR2 is FNYEAQ. Losses at the gene ends were 5 bases for V and 2 bases for J; bases not matched to a gene: 5. CDR3 size: 15 residues. CDR3 DNA: TGTGCCAGCAGCCTCCGGGACAGGGGGGCCTACGAGCAGTACTTC. This translates into CASSLRDRGAYEQYF.

The CDR3 region has the DNA TGTGCCAGCAGCCCCCAGGGGCCCAACACTGAAGCTTTCTTT. Translating gives CASSPQGPNTEAFF. J is TRBJ1-1 and V is TRBV7-6, with D perhaps TRBD1 (6 bases). Trimming shortened V by 5 bases and J by 2 bases, and 12 bases separated the two germline ends. CDR3 size: 14 residues. Germline CDR1 is SGHVS and CDR2 is FNYEAQ.

This clone was counted a single time. J is TRBJ2-3 and V is TRBV4-2; 8 bases are a match to TRBD2. Per germline, CDR1 LGHNA and CDR2 YNFKEQ. This CDR3 is built from 15 residues. V was clipped by 1 base and J by 6 bases; unmatched bases: 6. The CDR3, as DNA: TGTGCCAGCAGCCAAGCGGGGGGGCCCTCGGATACGCAGTATTTT. This gives the protein CASSQAGGPSDTQYF.

V usage is TRBV15 and J usage is TRBJ1-6, with TRBD1 identical over 7 bases. The germline CDR1 and CDR2 sequences are LNHNV and YYDKDF (reference sequence). The CDR3 consists of 12 residues. The ends lost 6 bases at V and 8 bases at J; junction bases unmatched: 1. As DNA, the CDR3 is TGTGCCACCAGGCAGGGGGATTCACCCCTCCACTTT. Amino acids: CATRQGDSPLHF.

This clone was recorded once. The rearrangement uses TRBV5-4 and TRBJ2-6; no firm D call. Germline V CDR1 and CDR2: SGHNT, YYREEE (reference sequence). Trimming pared 1 base from V and 0 bases from J, leaving 5 bases between. CDR3 length equals 15 residues. The CDR3 DNA sequence: TGTGCCAGCAGCTTGATAGGCTCTGGGGCCAACGTCCTGACTTTC. Residues: CASSLIGSGANVLTF.

This clone was counted once. The V call is TRBV7-2, the J call TRBJ1-5; no firm D call. Germline V gene data show CDR1 as SGHTA and CDR2 as FQGNSA. V lost 1 base, J lost 2 bases, and 12 bases lay in between. The CDR3 spans 16 residues. The DNA of the CDR3 is TGTGCCAGCAGCTTAGAGGTGGGGAGAGGCAATCAGCCCCAGCATTTT. It codes for CASSLEVGRGNQPQHF.